These 10 T cell receptor beta chains share one sample of origin, sequenced in a study of cytomegalovirus exposure and HLA in healthy donors. Primers: 60 Vbeta forward and 13 Jbeta reverse. The protocol was immunoSEQ multiplex PCR, while the TCRdb copy is restricted to in-frame clones and leaves out a portion. Among some 140,000 clones listed, 80% were seen once. The sample was PBMCs. These receptors were obtained from a man aged 25-45 years in good health and CMV-seropositive.

CDR3 DNA: TGTGCCAGCAGGACGTCTAGCGGGAGTCCCTATGAGCAGTTCTTC. Protein sequence: CASRTSSGSPYEQFF. This chain connects TRBV2 to TRBJ2-1; TRBD2 matches at 10 bases. Germline values: CDR1 SNHLY, CDR2 FYNNEI. This CDR3 has 15 amino acids. V was pared by 6 bases and J by 8 bases, with 10 bases of the junction left unmatched.

This chain links TRBV4-2 with TRBJ2-3; D gene uncertain. This CDR3 comprises 16 residues. Deletions cut 4 bases from V and 1 base from J, with 15 bases between. Germline V gene data show CDR1 as LGHNA and CDR2 as YNFKEQ. In nucleotides, the CDR3 is TGTGCCAGCAGCCGCACACAGTCAGGCGGCACAGATACGCAGTATTTT. This gives the protein CASSRTQSGGTDTQYF.

V is TRBV13 and J is TRBJ2-7, with TRBD2 identical over 7 bases. The germline CDR1 and CDR2 sequences are PRHDT and FYEKMQ (reference sequence). V gave up 2 bases and J gave up 3 bases; unmatched junction bases: 7. This CDR3 spans 15 amino acids. The CDR3 loop reads CASSLMRESLYEQYF. The CDR3 nucleotides are TGTGCCAGCAGCTTAATGCGGGAGTCTCTCTACGAGCAGTACTTC. Full variable domain (missing parts from reference TRBV13 and TRBJ2-7): AAGVIQSPRHLIKEKRETATLKCYPIPRHDTVYWYQQGPGQDPQFLISFYEKMQSDKGSIPDRFSAQQFSDYHSELNMSSLELGDSALYFCASSLMRESLYEQYFGPGTRLTVT.

This sequence joins TRBV27 and TRBJ2-5, with 10 bases aligning to TRBD2. CDR3 length: 16 amino acids. The ends lost 4 bases at V and 2 bases at J; junction bases unmatched: 7. CDR1 is MNHEY and CDR2 is SMNVEV in the germline V gene (reference sequence). The CDR3 loop is CASSSLLAGAQETQYF. The CDR3 nucleotides are TGTGCCAGCAGTTCCCTTCTAGCGGGAGCTCAAGAGACCCAGTACTTC.

The table lists this clone with a few counts. V usage is TRBV6-5 and J usage is TRBJ1-6; 7 nucleotides agree with TRBD1. The V segment lost 4 bases and the J segment 9 bases; nucleotides outside the gene matches: 6. CDR1 MNHEY and CDR2 SVGAGI come from the germline V gene. This CDR3 contains 14 residues. The CDR3 loop reads CASSSHRGPSPLHF. The CDR3 DNA is TGTGCCAGCAGTTCACACAGGGGCCCTTCACCCCTCCACTTT.

This clone was seen once. V gene TRBV4-2 combines with J gene TRBJ2-7; 7 bases line up with TRBD1. The CDR3 has 15 amino acids. J gave up 1 base and V 2 bases, and 5 bases lay outside the gene matches. Per the germline V gene, CDR1 is LGHNA and CDR2 is YNFKEQ. The DNA of the CDR3 is TGTGCCAGCAGCCAAAGGGACAGAAAATCCTACGAGCAGTACTTC. It translates to CASSQRDRKSYEQYF.

The V and J genes are TRBV5-1 and TRBJ2-2; 7 bases line up with TRBD2. Per germline, CDR1 SGHRS and CDR2 YFSETQ. The CDR3 has 16 residues. V lost 0 bases to trimming and J lost 7 bases; unmatched junction nucleotides: 9. This chain's CDR3 is CASSLGASGGVGELFF. CDR3 bases: TGCGCCAGCAGCTTGGGTGCTAGCGGAGGGGTCGGGGAGCTGTTTTTT.

The V call is TRBV7-9, the J call TRBJ1-5; 10 bases agree with TRBD1. The V gene end was trimmed by 5 bases and the J gene end by 7 bases; junction bases not matched to a gene: 8. The CDR3 consists of 15 residues. Germline V gene sequence: CDR1 SEHNR, CDR2 FQNEAQ (reference sequence). DNA for the CDR3: TGTGCCAGCAGCCCTGGGACAGGGGCTTGGCAGCCCCAGCATTTT. The encoded protein is CASSPGTGAWQPQHF. The whole variable domain, filled in from reference TRBV7-9 and TRBJ1-5, reads DTGVSQNPRHKITKRGQNVTFRCDPISEHNRLYWYRQTLGQGPEFLTYFQNEAQLEKSRLLSDRFSAERPKGSFSTLEIQRTEQGDSAMYLCASSPGTGAWQPQHFGDGTRLSIL.

The CDR3 spells CASSSGVKDTQYF. The CDR3 nucleotides are TGTGCCAGCAGCTCGGGGGTAAAAGATACGCAGTATTTT. This chain joins TRBV11-2 and TRBJ2-3, with a weak D call TRBD2 (6 bases). Per germline, CDR1 SGHAT and CDR2 FQNNGV. CDR3 length: 13 residues. With 4 bases removed from V and 5 bases from J, the gap between germline ends came to 10 bases.

V and J are TRBV7-8 and TRBJ1-2; the match to TRBD1 covers 7 bases. This CDR3 has 15 amino acids. The V and J ends lost 5 bases and 0 bases, in that order; junction bases with no gene match: 6. The V gene's germline CDR1 is SGHVS and CDR2 FQNEAQ. DNA for the CDR3: TGTGCCAGCAGCCCCCCTGGACAGGCTAACTATGGCTACACCTTC. Protein sequence: CASSPPGQANYGYTF.